This T cell receptor beta chain is from a study of Graves' ophthalmopathy and Graves' hyperthyroidism. Findings of the study overall: Most thyroid-expanded clonotypes exceeding 0.001 frequency were also found in blood. Researchers report that a 13-signature model separated ophthalmopathy from stable hyperthyroidism, posting about 87% sensitivity and 75% to 84% specificity.

Exclusion applied to patients with other autoimmune diseases, uncontrolled infections, pregnancy or lactation. A diagnosis was made from clinical symptoms together with serum thyroxine, TRAb, thyroid ultrasound and orbital computed tomography. About this clonotype itself: Antigen unknown.

CDR3 regions of TCR beta were amplified from RNA transcripts. An initial RT-PCR round employing HTBI primers preceded a second-round multiplex PCR. A single record per CDR3 protein comes from TCRdb applying MiXCR to the multiplex PCR reads. The data contain around 1,000,000 distinct CDR3 sequences, roughly 35% of them seen just once; the ten biggest clones take up around 10%. This CDR3 is 14 amino acids long. The V end lost 3 bases, the J end lost 7 bases, and 13 bases lay between the germline ends. Per the germline V gene, CDR1 is SGHRS and CDR2 is YFSETQ. The TCR sequence derives from an adult man with Graves' hyperthyroidism. This rearrangement joins TRBV5-1 to TRBJ1-4; a weak D match, TRBD1 (5 bases). What was sequenced was peripheral blood or thyroid tissue (not recorded which). The CDR3 region has the DNA TGCGCCAGCAGCTGCCAGGGCTATGGTGAAAAACTGTTTTTT. This gives the protein CASSCQGYGEKLFF. Based on the CDR3 plus reference TRBV5-1 and TRBJ1-4, the full variable domain is KAGVTQTPRYLIKTRGQQVTLSCSPISGHRSVSWYQQTPGQGLQFLFEYFSETQRNKGNFPGRFSGRQFSNSRSEMNVSTLELGDSALYLCASSCQGYGEKLFFGSGTQLSVL.